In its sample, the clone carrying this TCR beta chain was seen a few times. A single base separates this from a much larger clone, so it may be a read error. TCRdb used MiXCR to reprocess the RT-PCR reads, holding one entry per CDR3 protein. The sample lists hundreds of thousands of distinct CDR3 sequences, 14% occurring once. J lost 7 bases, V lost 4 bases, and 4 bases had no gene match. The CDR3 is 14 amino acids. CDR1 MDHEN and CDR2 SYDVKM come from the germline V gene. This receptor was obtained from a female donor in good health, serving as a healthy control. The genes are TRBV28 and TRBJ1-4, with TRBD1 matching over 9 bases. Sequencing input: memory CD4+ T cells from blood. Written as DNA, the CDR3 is TGTGCCAGCAGTTACCGGACAGGGGTTGAAAAACTGTTTTTT. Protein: CASSYRTGVEKLFF. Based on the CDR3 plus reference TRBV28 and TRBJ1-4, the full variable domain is DVKVTQSSRYLVKRTGEKVFLECVQDMDHENMFWYRQDPGLGLRLIYFSYDVKMKEKGDIPEGYSVSREKKERFSLILESASTNQTSMYLCASSYRTGVEKLFFGSGTQLSVL.